This T cell receptor (beta chain) originates from a study of shared clonotypes between healthy human individuals. Germline CDR1 and CDR2: SNHLY and FYNNEI. The CDR3 covers 13 residues. The J segment lost 8 bases and the V segment lost 0 bases, leaving 1 base of the junction unmatched. Only in-frame clones appear in the TCRdb table, and some are missing; sequencing was by immunoSEQ multiplex PCR. The table includes some 1.4 million clones, roughly 96% detected once. The origin of this receptor is a man in his thirties or forties in good health. The chain is built from TRBV2 and TRBJ2-3, with TRBD2 matching 8 bases. Sequencing was performed on naive CD4+ T cells sorted from blood. Subset denoted: CD45RA+ positively selected. CDR3 nucleotide sequence: TGTGCCAGCAGTGAAGCGACTAGCGTTACGCAGTATTTT. Translation: CASSEATSVTQYF.